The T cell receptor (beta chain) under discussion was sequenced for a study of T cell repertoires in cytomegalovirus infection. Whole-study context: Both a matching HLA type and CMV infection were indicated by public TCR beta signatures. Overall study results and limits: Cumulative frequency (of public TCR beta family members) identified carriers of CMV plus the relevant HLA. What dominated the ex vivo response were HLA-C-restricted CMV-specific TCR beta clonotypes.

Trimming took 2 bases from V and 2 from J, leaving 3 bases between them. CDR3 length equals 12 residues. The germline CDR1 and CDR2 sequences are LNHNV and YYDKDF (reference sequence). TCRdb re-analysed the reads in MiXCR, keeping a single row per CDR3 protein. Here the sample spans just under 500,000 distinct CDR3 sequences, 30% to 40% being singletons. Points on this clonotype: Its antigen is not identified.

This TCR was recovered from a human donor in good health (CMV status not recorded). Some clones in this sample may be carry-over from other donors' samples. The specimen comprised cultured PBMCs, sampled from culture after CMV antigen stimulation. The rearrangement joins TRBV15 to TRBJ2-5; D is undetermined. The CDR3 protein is CATSRSQETQYF. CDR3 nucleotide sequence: TGTGCCACCAGCAGATCACAAGAGACCCAGTACTTC.